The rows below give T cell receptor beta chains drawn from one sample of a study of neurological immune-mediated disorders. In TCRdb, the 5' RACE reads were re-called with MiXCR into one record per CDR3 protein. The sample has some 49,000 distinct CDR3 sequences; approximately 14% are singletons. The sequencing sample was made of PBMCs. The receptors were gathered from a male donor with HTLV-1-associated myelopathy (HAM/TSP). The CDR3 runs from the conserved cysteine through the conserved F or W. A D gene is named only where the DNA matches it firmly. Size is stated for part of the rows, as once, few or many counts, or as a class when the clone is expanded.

CDR3nt: TGTGCCAGCAGTTTAGCGAAGGCCTCAGGGAGCGGAAACACCATATATTTT
CDR3aa: CASSLAKASGSGNTIYF
v_gene: TRBV12-3/TRBV12-4
j_gene: TRBJ1-3
abundance: many
d_gene: NA

CDR3nt: TGTGCCATCAGTGATCAGCTACAGGGCGAGCAGTACTTC
CDR3aa: CAISDQLQGEQYF
v_gene: TRBV10-3
j_gene: TRBJ2-7
abundance: many
d_gene: NA

CDR3nt: TGCAGTGCTAGCCCTACGGGGGACCGTACAGATACGCAGTATTTT
CDR3aa: CSASPTGDRTDTQYF
v_gene: TRBV20-1
j_gene: TRBJ2-3
abundance: NA
d_gene: NA

CDR3nt: TGTGCCACCAGTGATTCAGGCCGCGATGAAAAACTGTTTTTT
CDR3aa: CATSDSGRDEKLFF
v_gene: TRBV24-1
j_gene: TRBJ1-4
abundance: NA
d_gene: NA

CDR3nt: TGCGTCAGCAGCCACCTCAGGGGCCGGAACTACAATGAGCAGTTCTTC
CDR3aa: CVSSHLRGRNYNEQFF
v_gene: TRBV4-3
j_gene: TRBJ2-1
abundance: many
d_gene: NA

CDR3nt: TGTGCCAGCAGCTTCGCGGGGGCCGGCACAGATACGCAGTATTTT
CDR3aa: CASSFAGAGTDTQYF
v_gene: TRBV5-6
j_gene: TRBJ2-3
abundance: many
d_gene: NA

CDR3nt: TGTGCCAGCAGCCAGGCATGGGTTAGCAATCAGCCCCAGCATTTT
CDR3aa: CASSQAWVSNQPQHF
v_gene: TRBV6-2/TRBV6-3
j_gene: TRBJ1-5
abundance: NA
d_gene: NA

CDR3nt: TGTGCCAGCAGCTTCGGGACAGGGGGAAGCTCCTACGAGCAGTACTTC
CDR3aa: CASSFGTGGSSYEQYF
v_gene: TRBV5-6
j_gene: TRBJ2-7
abundance: many
d_gene: TRBD1

CDR3nt: TGTGCCAGCAGCCGGGCCACTATTACGGGGGGTGGCTATGGCTACACCTTC
CDR3aa: CASSRATITGGGYGYTF
v_gene: TRBV6-5
j_gene: TRBJ1-2
abundance: many
d_gene: NA

CDR3nt: TGTGCCAGCAGCTGGACAGGGAGCACAGATACGCAGTATTTT
CDR3aa: CASSWTGSTDTQYF
v_gene: TRBV2
j_gene: TRBJ2-3
abundance: many
d_gene: TRBD1

CDR3nt: TGCGCCAGCAGCCCATCCGGGACAGGACATCTGGCGACCACTGAAGCTTTCTTT
CDR3aa: CASSPSGTGHLATTEAFF
v_gene: TRBV5-1
j_gene: TRBJ1-1
abundance: many
d_gene: TRBD1

CDR3nt: TGCAGCGTAGGGGGTACCTATGAGACCCAGTACTTC
CDR3aa: CSVGGTYETQYF
v_gene: TRBV29-1
j_gene: TRBJ2-5
abundance: many
d_gene: NA

CDR3nt: TGCAGTGCTAGAGATGGGGGGACCAGGGGGGAGCAGTACTTC
CDR3aa: CSARDGGTRGEQYF
v_gene: TRBV20-1
j_gene: TRBJ2-7
abundance: many
d_gene: NA

CDR3nt: TGCAGTGCTGCCGAGGGCCTAGGGTATGAGCAGTTCTTC
CDR3aa: CSAAEGLGYEQFF
v_gene: TRBV20-1
j_gene: TRBJ2-1
abundance: few
d_gene: NA

CDR3nt: TGTGCCACCAGCAGAGGAGCAGTAGGTGGTCAGCCCCAGCATTTT
CDR3aa: CATSRGAVGGQPQHF
v_gene: TRBV15
j_gene: TRBJ1-5
abundance: many
d_gene: NA

CDR3nt: TGTGCCAGCAGCTTAGCGTGGGGCGACGAGCAGTACTTC
CDR3aa: CASSLAWGDEQYF
v_gene: TRBV7-6
j_gene: TRBJ2-7
abundance: many
d_gene: NA

CDR3nt: TGCGCCAGCAGCTTGGAGCGGGGGGCCGTAGATACGCAGTATTTT
CDR3aa: CASSLERGAVDTQYF
v_gene: TRBV5-1
j_gene: TRBJ2-3
abundance: NA
d_gene: TRBD2

CDR3nt: TGCAGTGCTAGAGATGACACAGGGGGTGTCCGGGCCTACAATGAGCAGTTCTTC
CDR3aa: CSARDDTGGVRAYNEQFF
v_gene: TRBV20-1
j_gene: TRBJ2-1
abundance: many
d_gene: TRBD1